Below, 20 T cell receptor beta chains from the same sample are listed, as sequenced in a study of T cells in Graves' hyperthyroidism and ophthalmopathy. Template material for amplifying TCR beta CDR3 regions consisted of RNA transcripts. The HTBI primer set drove a first-round RT-PCR of the TCR CDR3. TCRdb redid the calling of the multiplex PCR reads with MiXCR, one entry per CDR3 protein. This repertoire shows 300,000 to 450,000 distinct CDR3 sequences, about 15% found once; its top ten account for roughly a fifth. Sequencing used blood. Source of these receptors: a woman between 25 and 40 years old with Graves' ophthalmopathy.

This clonotype occurred many times. This chain links TRBV30 with TRBJ2-7; D might be TRBD1 or TRBD2, each matching 5 bases. The germline V gene encodes CDR1 GTSNPN and CDR2 SVGIG (reference sequence). The CDR3 length is 14 residues. Trimming pared 0 bases from V and 5 bases from J, leaving 14 bases between. In DNA, the CDR3 is TGTGCCTGGAGTGTCCGGGGCGGTTTCCACGAGCAGTACTTC. This sequence encodes CAWSVRGGFHEQYF.

The chain carries TRBV4-1 and TRBJ2-5, with 10 positions matching TRBD1. Germline CDR1 MGHRA, CDR2 YSYEKL. J lost 4 bases, V lost 4 bases, and 12 bases had no gene match. The CDR3 runs 17 residues. In nucleotides, the CDR3 is TGCGCCAGCAGCCCTAGTGGCGGGACAGGGGTTCGAGAGACCCAGTACTTC. Amino acids: CASSPSGGTGVRETQYF.

V usage is TRBV28 and J usage is TRBJ2-1; TRBD1 might be the D (5 bases). CDR3 length: 13 amino acids. The germline V gene encodes CDR1 MDHEN and CDR2 SYDVKM. In DNA form, the CDR3 reads TGTGCGACCCGACAGTCAGCTGGGGATGAGCAGTTCTTC. Residues: CATRQSAGDEQFF.

J is TRBJ2-3 and V is TRBV29-1, with no clear D. The CDR3 is 13 amino acids. Germline V lookup: CDR1 SQVTM, CDR2 ANQGSEA. Trimming stripped 2 bases from V and 3 bases from J, with 9 bases between. The CDR3 loop is CSVELRFTDTQYF. CDR3 in DNA: TGCAGCGTTGAACTCCGTTTTACAGATACGCAGTATTTT.

This clonotype was seen at least ten times. The V gene is TRBV6-1, the J gene TRBJ2-5, with D possibly TRBD2 on 6 matching bases. V was pared by 7 bases and J by 5 bases, with 14 bases between. The CDR3 extends over 13 amino acids. Germline V CDR1 and CDR2: MNHNS, SASEGT. The CDR3 loop reads CASKPWEEETQYF. The CDR3 DNA is TGTGCCAGCAAACCATGGGAGGAGGAGACCCAGTACTTC.

As concerns this clonotype: A read error may produce the germline difference seen at one junction end. The CDR3 DNA is TGTGCCAGCAGCTTCTCTAACAGTCCAAATGAAAAACCGTTTTTT. Protein: CASSFSNSPNEKPFF. This chain links TRBV5-6 with TRBJ1-4; D uncertain. Germline V gene sequence: CDR1 SGHDT, CDR2 YYEEEE. The length of the CDR3 is 15 residues.

The chain uses TRBV20-1 and TRBJ1-3; the match to TRBD1 covers 8 bases. CDR1 and CDR2 (germline): DFQATT, SNEGSKA (reference sequence). There are 14 residues in the CDR3. J lost 6 bases, V lost 5 bases, and 9 bases had no gene match. The CDR3: CSAAIGTGPNTIYF. CDR3 bases: TGCAGTGCTGCCATTGGGACAGGACCAAACACCATATATTTT.

Only a few counts were recorded for this clonotype. CDR3 loop: CASSFAVPRAGNTIYF. The DNA for the CDR3 is TGTGCCAGCAGTTTCGCCGTTCCCCGAGCTGGAAACACCATATATTTT. The J gene is TRBJ1-3, the V gene TRBV27, with D hard to call. V lost 3 bases and J lost 2, with 14 bases in between. Per germline, CDR1 MNHEY and CDR2 SMNVEV (reference sequence). The CDR3 length is 16 residues.

Many counts were recorded for this clonotype. V usage is TRBV28 and J usage is TRBJ1-1; 8 bases are a match to TRBD1. The CDR3 extends over 14 amino acids. Germline assignment: CDR1 MDHEN and CDR2 SYDVKM. V shed 10 bases and J 4 bases; nucleotides not matched to a gene: 11. The CDR3 DNA reads TGTGCCACCCAGTACAGGGGGATTAGCACTGAAGCTTTCTTT. Translating it yields CATQYRGISTEAFF. Full variable domain (missing parts from reference TRBV28 and TRBJ1-1): DVKVTQSSRYLVKRTGEKVFLECVQDMDHENMFWYRQDPGLGLRLIYFSYDVKMKEKGDIPEGYSVSREKKERFSLILESASTNQTSMYLCATQYRGISTEAFFGQGTRLTVV.

This clonotype came up many times. This chain links TRBV20-1 with TRBJ2-5; 7 nucleotides line up with TRBD2. CDR3 length: 13 residues. The germline V gene has CDR1 DFQATT and CDR2 SNEGSKA (reference sequence). The V segment lost 6 bases and the J segment 5 bases; nucleotides outside the gene matches: 9. CDR3: CSAPGGWGETQYF. The DNA for the CDR3 is TGCAGTGCCCCGGGGGGTTGGGGGGAGACCCAGTACTTC.

The chain links TRBV9 to TRBJ2-7; D might be TRBD2 (5 bases). The CDR3 consists of 15 residues. Trimming shortened V by 2 bases and J by 0 bases, and 12 bases separated the two germline ends. Germline CDR1 reads SGDLS; CDR2 reads YYNGEE. The CDR3, as DNA: TGTGCCAGCAGCGTCGGGGATAGGAGCTCCTACGAGCAGTACTTC. Protein sequence: CASSVGDRSSYEQYF.

This clonotype was observed a handful of times. This sequence joins TRBV6-1 and TRBJ2-5; TRBD1 agrees at 9 bases. This CDR3 has 17 amino acids. Germline CDR1 MNHNS, CDR2 SASEGT. V lost 6 bases to trimming and J lost 4 bases; unmatched junction nucleotides: 15. In DNA form, the CDR3 reads TGTGCCAGCAGAGATCCGGGACAGGGCTGGAGGGGAGAGACCCAGTACTTC. Protein product: CASRDPGQGWRGETQYF.

This chain joins TRBV19 and TRBJ2-1; TRBD1 is a possible D gene (5 bases). The V and J ends lost 0 bases and 3 bases respectively, with 9 bases between them. The CDR3 totals 15 residues. Per the germline V gene, CDR1 is LNHDA and CDR2 is SQIVND (reference sequence). CDR3 amino acids: CASSIEGVDYNEQFF. The DNA for the CDR3 is TGTGCCAGTAGTATAGAAGGGGTCGACTACAATGAGCAGTTCTTC. The full variable domain, completed using reference TRBV19 and TRBJ2-1, is DGGITQSPKYLFRKEGQNVTLSCEQNLNHDAMYWYRQDPGQGLRLIYYSQIVNDFQKGDIAEGYSVSREKKESFPLTVTSAQKNPTAFYLCASSIEGVDYNEQFFGPGTRLTVL.

This clonotype was seen ten or more times. V is TRBV28 and J is TRBJ1-1; TRBD1 agrees at 7 bases. Germline-derived CDR1 and CDR2 are MDHEN and SYDVKM. This CDR3 has 14 amino acids. The ends lost 6 bases at V and 6 bases at J; junction bases unmatched: 10. CDR3 sequence: CASRALQGSAEAFF. The CDR3 DNA sequence: TGTGCCAGCAGAGCGTTACAGGGGTCGGCTGAAGCTTTCTTT.

This clonotype has ten or more counts. The chain carries TRBV28 and TRBJ1-5, with unresolved D. The CDR3 loop spans 14 amino acids. Germline CDR1 and CDR2: MDHEN and SYDVKM. Trimming left V 1 base short and J 6 bases short, with 10 bases between. For the CDR3, the DNA is TGTGCCAGCAGTTTATTCGGGTACGTTCAGCCCCAGCATTTT. Residues: CASSLFGYVQPQHF.

There are a few counts of this clonotype. V usage is TRBV20-1 and J usage is TRBJ1-3; D remains unclear. The CDR3 runs to 11 residues. The V end lost 7 bases, the J end lost 3 bases, and 7 bases lay between the germline ends. Germline CDR1 reads DFQATT; CDR2 reads SNEGSKA (reference sequence). The CDR3, as DNA: TGCAGTGTCCAGAGTGGAAACACCATATATTTT. Translation gives CSVQSGNTIYF.

This sequence joins TRBV29-1 and TRBJ2-7, with TRBD1 identical over 9 bases. With 0 bases clipped from V and 0 bases from J, the junction kept 6 bases outside the gene matches. The CDR3 sequence is 16 residues long. From germline, CDR1 is SQVTM and CDR2 ANQGSEA. The CDR3 loop reads CSVEDDGTGSSYEQYF. The DNA for the CDR3 is TGCAGCGTTGAAGATGACGGGACAGGGAGCTCCTACGAGCAGTACTTC.

This clonotype was recorded a few times. The rearrangement joins TRBV29-1 to TRBJ1-2; D is unclear. This CDR3 contains 16 residues. Trimming removed 5 bases from V and 2 bases from J, with 21 bases in between. Germline CDR1 and CDR2: SQVTM and ANQGSEA. The CDR3 is CSVPMYGFSPNYGYTF. In DNA form, the CDR3 reads TGCAGCGTTCCAATGTATGGGTTCTCCCCGAACTATGGCTACACCTTC.

This clonotype was detected ten times or more. The chain recombines TRBV28 with TRBJ2-7, with 10 bases aligning to TRBD1. CDR3 size: 15 residues. Per the germline V gene, CDR1 is MDHEN and CDR2 is SYDVKM. V dropped 2 bases and J dropped 3; count of bases not matched to a gene: 4. CDR3 sequence (DNA): TGTGCCAGCAGTTTAGGGACAGGGGATCACTACGAGCAGTACTTC. Translation: CASSLGTGDHYEQYF.

This clonotype has ten or more counts. V gene TRBV10-3 combines with J gene TRBJ2-2, with D hard to call. Trimming shortened V by 6 bases and J by 3 bases, and 5 bases separated the two germline ends. The CDR3 has 12 amino acids. Germline CDR1 and CDR2: ENHRY and SYGVKD. DNA for the CDR3: TGTGCCATCAGGAAAGACACCGGGGAGCTGTTTTTT. Its protein product is CAIRKDTGELFF.